This TCR beta chain was observed in a study of cytomegalovirus exposure and HLA in healthy donors. Looking at the study overall: Unique TCR beta sequences numbering around 110 million came from 150 million to 200 million T cells in an earlier analysis.

Researchers ran the PCR with 60 Vbeta and 13 Jbeta primers. TCRdb keeps only in-frame clones here, not all; method: immunoSEQ multiplex PCR. The sample consists of some 90,000 clones, about four fifths of them appearing once. Trimming cost V 4 bases and J 4 bases; bases outside gene matches: 8. CDR1 and CDR2 from the germline V gene are KGHSY and FQNENV. CDR3 length equals 15 residues. The TCR sequence derives from a woman in her forties in good health and CMV-seronegative. The chain couples TRBV16 to TRBJ1-2; 8 bases match TRBD1. Sequenced: PBMCs. CDR3 in amino acids: CASSLPGTGLYGYTF. The CDR3 DNA reads as TGTGCCAGCAGCCTACCCGGGACAGGACTCTATGGCTACACCTTC.